One and the same sample provided the 32 T cell receptor beta chains below, sequenced in a study of cytomegalovirus exposure and HLA in healthy donors. With 60 Vbeta and 13 Jbeta primers, the PCR was carried out. Libraries were prepared by immunoSEQ multiplex PCR; TCRdb keeps only in-frame clonotypes and omits some of them. This table holds about 120,000 clones, roughly 66% found once. The sample taken for sequencing was PBMCs. These receptors all stem from a man aged 18 to 29 in good health and CMV-seronegative.

The chain couples TRBV27 to TRBJ2-7; a weak D match, TRBD1 (6 bases). Trimming took off 3 bases at V and 5 bases at J, with 20 bases between the two ends. Germline assignment: CDR1 MNHEY and CDR2 SMNVEV (reference sequence). This CDR3 has 16 residues. Here the CDR3 reads CASSFWPDRNRHEQYF. As DNA, the CDR3 is TGTGCCAGCAGTTTTTGGCCAGACAGGAATAGGCACGAGCAGTACTTC.

The chain has TRBV6-5 and TRBJ1-5; a possible D gene is TRBD1 (5 bases). Germline lookup yields CDR1 MNHEY and CDR2 SVGAGI. The V and J ends lost 5 bases and 5 bases respectively, with 13 bases between them. The CDR3 runs to 14 residues. In nucleotides, the CDR3 is TGTGCCAGCAGTAAAGGACACTTTTATCAGCCCCAGCATTTT. This sequence encodes CASSKGHFYQPQHF.

The J gene is TRBJ1-6, the V gene TRBV4-1, with TRBD1 matching over 9 bases. This CDR3 region has 19 residues. V trimming: 1 base; J trimming: 9 bases; junction bases outside the gene matches: 16. CDR1 and CDR2 (germline): MGHRA, YSYEKL. The CDR3 DNA follows: TGCGCCAGCAGCCAAGGGACCGGGACAGGGAGTTTATCGGCTTCACCCCTCCACTTT. As protein: CASSQGTGTGSLSASPLHF.

The V gene is TRBV6-5, the J gene TRBJ1-4, with D unclear. The V end lost 8 bases, the J end lost 2 bases, and 12 bases lay between the germline ends. CDR1 is MNHEY, CDR2 SVGAGI, per germline. CDR3 length: 14 amino acids. The DNA of the CDR3 is TGTGCCAGCTCACGGAGTCGGACTAATGAAAAACTGTTTTTT. This codes for CASSRSRTNEKLFF.

The chain uses TRBV28 and TRBJ2-1; 11 bases match TRBD2. V lost 6 bases, J lost 5 bases, and 9 bases stayed unmatched. The CDR3 contains 16 residues. Per germline, CDR1 MDHEN and CDR2 SYDVKM. The CDR3 sequence: CASRPAGTSGNNEQFF. The CDR3 bases are TGTGCCAGCAGACCCGCCGGGACTAGCGGCAACAATGAGCAGTTCTTC.

V and J are TRBV7-9 and TRBJ2-5; TRBD1 agrees at 7 bases. Looked up from germline, CDR1 is SEHNR and CDR2 is FQNEAQ (reference sequence). This CDR3 spans 15 amino acids. V shed 6 bases and J 7 bases; nucleotides not matched to a gene: 14. CDR3 in DNA: TGTGCCAGCAGTGAAACAGGGGCCTCCTGGGGGACCCAGTACTTC. Encoded protein: CASSETGASWGTQYF.

The chain carries TRBV30 and TRBJ2-5, with TRBD2 matching 12 bases. CDR1 is GTSNPN and CDR2 is SVGIG in the germline V gene (reference sequence). This CDR3 is built from 14 residues. J lost 5 bases, V lost 1 base, and 2 bases had no gene match. DNA of the CDR3: TGTGCCTGGAGTGCTCTAGCGGGAGGGGAGACCCAGTACTTC. Translating it yields CAWSALAGGETQYF. Using reference TRBV30 and TRBJ2-5 for the parts outside the CDR3, the full variable domain is SQTIHQWPATLVQPVGSPLSLECTVEGTSNPNLYWYRQAAGRGLQLLFYSVGIGQISSEVPQNLSASRPQDRQFILSSKKLLLSDSGFYLCAWSALAGGETQYFGPGTRLLVL.

The CDR3 region is CARSLRGQVNYGYTF. DNA for the CDR3: TGTGCCAGAAGCTTGAGGGGACAGGTTAACTATGGCTACACCTTC. The chain is built from TRBV5-3 and TRBJ1-2; 8 bases match TRBD1. TRBV5-3 has ORF status, its function being uncertain. With V trimmed by 1 base and J by 1 base, 3 bases remained unmatched. CDR3 length: 15 residues.

The rearrangement joins TRBV28 to TRBJ2-7, with 7 bases identical to TRBD2. J gave up 2 bases and V 6 bases, and 13 bases lay outside the gene matches. From germline, CDR1 is MDHEN and CDR2 SYDVKM. There are 16 residues in the CDR3. The CDR3 loop is CASRPVGGSSAYEQYF. In DNA form, the CDR3 reads TGTGCCAGCAGACCCGTCGGCGGGAGCTCAGCCTACGAGCAGTACTTC.

The V and J genes are TRBV15 and TRBJ1-2; D is undetermined. The CDR3 has 13 amino acids. CDR1 is LNHNV and CDR2 is YYDKDF in the germline V gene (reference sequence). Trimming took off 0 bases at V and 7 bases at J, with 9 bases between the two ends. The CDR3 DNA reads as TGTGCCACCAGCAGAGATCGGGTCCGTGGCTACACCTTC. This sequence encodes CATSRDRVRGYTF.

The genes are TRBV5-1 and TRBJ2-2; 11 positions agree with TRBD1. Germline-derived CDR1 and CDR2 are SGHRS and YFSETQ. After removal of 7 bases from V and 7 bases from J, the junction contained 6 bases not matched to a gene. The CDR3 is 14 amino acids. For the CDR3, the DNA is TGCGCCAGCCGCGGACAGGGGGCGGTCGGGGAGCTGTTTTTT. This codes for CASRGQGAVGELFF.

The CDR3 loop is CASSLVPNTGELFF. The CDR3 nucleotides read TGTGCCAGCAGCTTGGTTCCAAACACCGGGGAGCTGTTTTTT. The V call is TRBV5-8, the J call TRBJ2-2; D unresolved. Between the trimmed V and J ends, which lost 0 bases and 2 bases, there was a span of 5 bases. Germline CDR1 is SGHTS and CDR2 is YDEGEE. The CDR3 covers 14 residues.

The CDR3 loop is CASNDPGTSGYNEQFF. The CDR3 DNA reads as TGTGCCAGTAACGATCCCGGGACTAGCGGCTACAATGAGCAGTTCTTC. The chain uses TRBV19 and TRBJ2-1; 11 bases fit TRBD2. Germline CDR1 and CDR2: LNHDA and SQIVND (reference sequence). The trim removed 7 bases at V and 3 bases at J, leaving 8 bases unmatched. The CDR3 contains 16 residues.

The J gene is TRBJ1-2, the V gene TRBV28; no reliable D call. V gave up 2 bases and J gave up 12 bases, with 16 bases separating them. The germline gives CDR1 MDHEN, CDR2 SYDVKM. This CDR3 has 13 amino acids. CDR3 sequence: CASSLDPARANTF. In nucleotides, the CDR3 is TGTGCCAGCAGTTTAGATCCAGCGCGGGCTAACACCTTC.

The gene calls are TRBV6-5 and TRBJ2-1; TRBD2 might be the D (6 bases). The CDR3 covers 13 residues. The germline gives CDR1 MNHEY, CDR2 SVGAGI. Trimming left V 8 bases short and J 0 bases short, with 8 bases between. The CDR3 spells CASRESSYNEQFF. CDR3 bases: TGTGCCAGCCGGGAGTCCTCCTACAATGAGCAGTTCTTC.

This chain connects TRBV6-1 to TRBJ2-3; TRBD2 matches at 8 bases. The CDR3 is 14 amino acids. Trimming took 5 bases from V and 8 from J; bases not matched to a gene: 9. The germline V gene has CDR1 MNHNS and CDR2 SASEGT. The chain's CDR3 is CASSPSGGGRTQYF. DNA for the CDR3: TGTGCCAGCAGTCCCTCCGGGGGGGGCCGTACGCAGTATTTT.

The chain is built from TRBV6-6 and TRBJ1-1; D might be TRBD1 (5 bases). The germline gives CDR1 MNHNY, CDR2 SVGAGI (reference sequence). Trimming removed 8 bases at V and 4 bases at J, with 11 bases between. CDR3 size: 12 residues. CDR3 DNA sequence: TGTGCCAGCCGCCCGGGGGGCACTGAAGCTTTCTTT. Protein product: CASRPGGTEAFF.

This chain uses TRBV5-4 with TRBJ2-2; 7 nucleotides align to TRBD1. Per the germline V gene, CDR1 is SGHNT and CDR2 is YYREEE (reference sequence). With 0 bases clipped from V and 6 bases from J, the junction kept 8 bases outside the gene matches. CDR3 length: 16 amino acids. CDR3 sequence (DNA): TGTGCCAGCAGCTTGGGCAACAGGGGACGGGCCGGGGAGCTGTTTTTT. This translates into CASSLGNRGRAGELFF.

The chain links TRBV7-3 to TRBJ2-3; TRBD2 matches at 10 bases. The CDR3 is 15 amino acids. Germline CDR1 SGHTA, CDR2 FQGTGA. V was pared by 4 bases and J by 2 bases, with 3 bases of the junction left unmatched. This CDR3 reads CASSSSGGFTDTQYF. In DNA, the CDR3 is TGTGCCAGCAGCTCTAGCGGGGGCTTCACAGATACGCAGTATTTT.

This CDR3 reads CASSYGGLAGYEQFF. The CDR3 region has the DNA TGTGCCAGCAGTTATGGGGGACTAGCGGGATATGAGCAGTTCTTC. This chain links TRBV6-5 with TRBJ2-1; 13 nucleotides align to TRBD2. Looked up from germline, CDR1 is MNHEY and CDR2 is SVGAGI. The CDR3 is 15 residues long. V lost 3 bases and J lost 8; bases outside the gene matches: 4.

This clone turned up a few times. The chain is built from TRBV4-1 and TRBJ1-1; TRBD1 might be the D (6 bases). The germline V gene has CDR1 MGHRA and CDR2 YSYEKL. There are 14 residues in the CDR3. V was trimmed by 3 bases and J by 4 bases, leaving 12 bases between them. The CDR3: CASSHPGAVTEAFF. The CDR3 region has the DNA TGCGCCAGCAGCCACCCAGGGGCGGTCACTGAAGCTTTCTTT.

The chain joins TRBV5-4 to TRBJ2-2, with 9 bases lining up with TRBD1. The CDR3 spans 14 residues. Per the germline V gene, CDR1 is SGHNT and CDR2 is YYREEE (reference sequence). Trimming at V came to 4 bases and at J to 6 bases, leaving 4 bases not matched to a gene. The CDR3 bases are TGTGCCAGCAGCCGGGACAGGGCCTCCGGGGAGCTGTTTTTT. Translating it yields CASSRDRASGELFF.

V usage is TRBV27 and J usage is TRBJ1-5; D uncertain. The germline CDR1 and CDR2 sequences are MNHEY and SMNVEV (reference sequence). The V gene lost 3 bases and the J gene lost 6 bases, with 9 bases spanning the gap. The CDR3 runs to 13 residues. The CDR3 DNA is TGTGCCAGCAGTTTGGGTAGAGGTCAGCCCCAGCATTTT. Translation gives CASSLGRGQPQHF.

As regards this clone: Germline is not matched at one junction end, which may reflect a read error. The chain recombines TRBV7-9 with TRBJ2-1, with TRBD1 matching 7 bases. The CDR3 is 16 residues long. The V gene's germline CDR1 is SEHNR and CDR2 FQNEAQ (reference sequence). The CDR3 here is CSSTRNRQGAYNEQFF. In DNA form, the CDR3 reads TGTTCCAGCACTCGGAATCGGCAGGGGGCCTACAATGAGCAGTTCTTC.

The J gene is TRBJ1-5, the V gene TRBV6-6; 8 positions agree with TRBD1. Germline V gene data show CDR1 as MNHNY and CDR2 as SVGAGI (reference sequence). J gave up 6 bases and V 6 bases, and 10 bases lay outside the gene matches. The CDR3 totals 15 residues. The CDR3 nucleotides are TGTGCCAGCAGAAAGACAGGGGTTGATTTTCAGCCCCAGCATTTT. It specifies CASRKTGVDFQPQHF.

This chain links TRBV4-1 with TRBJ1-4, with D tentatively TRBD1 (6 bases). The germline V gene encodes CDR1 MGHRA and CDR2 YSYEKL. The CDR3 runs 13 residues. V lost 4 bases and J 8 bases, leaving 11 bases between the germline ends. The CDR3 coding sequence is TGCGCCAGCAGCCCGGGGGGGGCGGAAAAACTGTTTTTT. Translating it yields CASSPGGAEKLFF.

The chain has TRBV10-2 and TRBJ2-1; D may be TRBD2 (6 bases). This CDR3 is 15 amino acids long. V was shortened by 0 bases and J by 8 bases, with 14 bases between the two germline ends. Germline CDR1 is WSHSY and CDR2 is SAAADI. CDR3 loop: CASSESASVPYEQFF. CDR3 nucleotide sequence: TGCGCCAGCAGTGAGTCCGCTAGCGTCCCATATGAGCAGTTCTTC.

The V call is TRBV27, the J call TRBJ1-2; D unclear. Germline V gene sequence: CDR1 MNHEY, CDR2 SMNVEV (reference sequence). V was clipped by 6 bases and J by 10 bases, with 12 bases between them. The CDR3 covers 11 residues. CDR3 amino acids: CASRTGSFYTF. The DNA for the CDR3 is TGTGCCAGCAGAACCGGGAGCTTCTACACCTTC.

The chain couples TRBV6-5 to TRBJ1-2; D call uncertain. Deletions cut 9 bases from V and 4 bases from J, with 9 bases between. The germline V gene has CDR1 MNHEY and CDR2 SVGAGI. This CDR3 contains 11 residues. CDR3 DNA: TGTGCCAGTAGAAATTCCTATGGCTACACCTTC. Amino acid sequence: CASRNSYGYTF.

The chain links TRBV30 to TRBJ2-7; 10 bases are a match to TRBD2. This CDR3 comprises 15 residues. After removal of 5 bases from V and 1 base from J, the junction contained 8 bases not matched to a gene. Germline CDR1 reads GTSNPN; CDR2 reads SVGIG (reference sequence). CDR3 bases: TGTGCCTGGGCCCCGCTTAGCGGGAGGTCCTACGAGCAGTACTTC. Residues: CAWAPLSGRSYEQYF.

This clone was counted a few times. Other DNA sequences of this sample code for an identical CDR3. V is TRBV6-1 and J is TRBJ2-3; 12 positions agree with TRBD2. From germline, CDR1 is MNHNS and CDR2 SASEGT. This CDR3 contains 15 residues. Trimming cost V 2 bases and J 4 bases; bases outside gene matches: 1. Written as DNA, the CDR3 is TGTGCCAGCAGTGAACTAGCGGGGGGGCCAGATACGCAGTATTTT. Protein sequence: CASSELAGGPDTQYF.

The rearrangement joins TRBV10-1 to TRBJ1-6; D not certain. CDR1 is WNHNN, CDR2 SYGVQD, per germline (reference sequence). The CDR3 loop spans 14 amino acids. Trimming removed 0 bases from V and 7 bases from J, with 7 bases in between. The CDR3 region is CASSESRANSPLHF. In nucleotides, the CDR3 is TGCGCCAGCAGTGAGTCGAGGGCAAATTCACCCCTCCACTTT.